The rows below give T cell receptor beta chains drawn from one sample of a study of shared T cell receptors in the human thymus. Repertoires were generated with immunoSEQ multiplex PCR, while TCRdb's copy carries only in-frame clones and drops some. The sample lists 540,000 or so clones; 78% were seen once. These data were also filed under a second study, of human thymus T cells.

The source material was thymocytes. The receptors were sampled from a boy under two years old with a congenital heart defect. The CDR3 runs from the conserved cysteine through the conserved F or W. The D gene is left open where the match is weak. Size tells how often a clone was seen (once, few, many) or the class of an expanded clone, and some rows leave it out.

J,size,D,V,CDR3,DNA
TRBJ2-3,.,TRBD2,TRBV14,CASSSTSGSWIGTDTQYF,TGTGCCAGCAGCTCGACTAGCGGCTCCTGGATAGGCACAGATACGCAGTATTTT
TRBJ1-5,.,TRBD1,TRBV28,CASRLGTGGNQPQHF,TGTGCCAGCAGATTAGGGACAGGGGGCAATCAGCCCCAGCATTTT
TRBJ1-2,.,TRBD1,TRBV6-4,CASSASGTDGGYGYTF,TGTGCCAGCAGTGCCTCGGGGACAGATGGGGGCTATGGCTACACCTTC
TRBJ2-4,.,TRBD1,TRBV28,CASSLSRDREGKNIQYF,TGTGCCAGCAGTTTGAGCCGGGACAGGGAGGGCAAAAACATTCAGTACTTC
TRBJ1-4,.,.,TRBV13,CAVRPGRGEKLFF,TGTGCCGTCCGGCCAGGTCGGGGGGAAAAACTGTTTTTT
TRBJ2-3,.,.,TRBV30,CAWSVWLPRDTQYF,TGTGCCTGGAGTGTATGGCTCCCTCGAGATACGCAGTATTTT
TRBJ1-3,.,TRBD1,TRBV19,CASSIQGASGNTIYF,TGTGCCAGTAGTATACAGGGGGCCTCTGGAAACACCATATATTTT
TRBJ2-7,.,.,TRBV5-6,CASSSRDSYEQYF,TGTGCCAGCAGCTCCAGGGACTCCTACGAGCAGTACTTC
TRBJ1-5,.,TRBD1,TRBV18,CASSGQGGHQPQHF,TGTGCCAGCTCAGGACAGGGGGGACATCAGCCCCAGCATTTT
TRBJ2-5,.,TRBD2,TRBV4-1,CASSHHGGRLASRAETQYF,TGCGCCAGCAGCCACCATGGGGGGAGACTAGCGTCCCGAGCGGAGACCCAGTACTTC
TRBJ2-7,.,.,TRBV7-9,CAGGDEQYF,TGTGCCGGAGGGGACGAGCAGTACTTC
TRBJ2-2,.,.,TRBV2,CASSEVAGARGELFF,TGTGCCAGCAGTGAAGTGGCTGGGGCACGCGGGGAGCTGTTTTTT
TRBJ2-1,.,.,TRBV5-1,CASSQPGGNEQFF,TGCGCCAGCAGCCAGCCCGGGGGAAATGAGCAGTTCTTC
TRBJ2-3,.,.,TRBV20-1,CTGGRIETQYF,TGCACCGGAGGGAGGATCGAGACGCAGTATTTT
TRBJ2-5,.,.,TRBV10-3,CAIREVWASQTQYF,TGTGCCATCAGGGAAGTCTGGGCGTCCCAGACCCAGTACTTC
TRBJ2-7,.,TRBD2,TRBV9,CASSASSSGRIEQYF,TGTGCCAGCAGCGCTTCATCTAGCGGGAGAATCGAGCAGTACTTC
TRBJ2-3,.,TRBD2,TRBV11-3,CASTRLAGGTDTQYF,TGTGCCAGCACTCGGCTAGCGGGGGGCACAGATACGCAGTATTTT
TRBJ2-7,once,TRBD1,TRBV2,CASLGQGGYEQYF,TGTGCCAGCCTCGGACAGGGTGGGTACGAGCAGTACTTC
TRBJ2-2,.,.,TRBV7-7,CASSLEPVTGELFF,TGTGCCAGCAGCTTAGAGCCGGTCACCGGGGAGCTGTTTTTT
TRBJ2-1,.,.,TRBV28,CASRTSRGHLTYNEQFF,TGTGCCAGCAGAACTAGCCGAGGCCACCTGACCTACAATGAGCAGTTCTTC
TRBJ1-1,.,.,TRBV11-2,CASSLVRRWGQRNTEAFF,TGTGCCAGCAGCTTAGTTAGGCGGTGGGGCCAAAGGAACACTGAAGCTTTCTTT
TRBJ2-2,.,.,TRBV14,CASSQDLDASRTGELFF,TGTGCCAGCAGCCAAGATCTGGATGCTAGCCGAACCGGGGAGCTGTTTTTT
TRBJ2-1,once,TRBD1,TRBV4-3,CASSPQGAPYNEQFF,TGCGCCAGCAGCCCCCAGGGGGCCCCTTACAATGAGCAGTTCTTC